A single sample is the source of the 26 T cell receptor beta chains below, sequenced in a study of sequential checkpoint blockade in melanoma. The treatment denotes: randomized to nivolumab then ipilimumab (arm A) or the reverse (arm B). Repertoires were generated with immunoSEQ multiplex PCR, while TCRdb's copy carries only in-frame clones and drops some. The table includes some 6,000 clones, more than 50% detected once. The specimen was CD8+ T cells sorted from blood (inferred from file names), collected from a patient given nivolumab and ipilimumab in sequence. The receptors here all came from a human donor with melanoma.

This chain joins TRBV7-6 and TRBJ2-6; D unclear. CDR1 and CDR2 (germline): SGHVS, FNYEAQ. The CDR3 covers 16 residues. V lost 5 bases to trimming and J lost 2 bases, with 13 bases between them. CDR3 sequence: CASSPHGDPGANVLTF. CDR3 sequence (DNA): TGTGCCAGCAGCCCCCATGGAGACCCTGGGGCCAACGTCCTGACTTTC.

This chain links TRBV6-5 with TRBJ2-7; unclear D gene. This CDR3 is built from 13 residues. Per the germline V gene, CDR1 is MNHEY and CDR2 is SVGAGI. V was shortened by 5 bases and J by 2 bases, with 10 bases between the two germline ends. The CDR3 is CASSTSMAYEQYF. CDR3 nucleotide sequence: TGTGCCAGCAGTACCAGTATGGCCTACGAGCAGTACTTC.

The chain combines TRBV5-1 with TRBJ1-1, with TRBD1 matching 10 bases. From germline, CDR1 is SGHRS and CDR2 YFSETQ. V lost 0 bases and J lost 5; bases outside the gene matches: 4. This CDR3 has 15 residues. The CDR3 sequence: CASSLGQGARTEAFF. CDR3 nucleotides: TGCGCCAGCAGCTTGGGACAGGGGGCGAGGACTGAAGCTTTCTTT.

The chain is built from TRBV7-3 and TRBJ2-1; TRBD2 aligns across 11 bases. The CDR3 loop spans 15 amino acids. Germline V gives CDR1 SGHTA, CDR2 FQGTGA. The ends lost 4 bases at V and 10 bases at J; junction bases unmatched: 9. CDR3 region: CASSSTSGEIGEQFF. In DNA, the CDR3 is TGTGCCAGCAGCTCGACTAGCGGGGAAATCGGGGAGCAGTTCTTC.

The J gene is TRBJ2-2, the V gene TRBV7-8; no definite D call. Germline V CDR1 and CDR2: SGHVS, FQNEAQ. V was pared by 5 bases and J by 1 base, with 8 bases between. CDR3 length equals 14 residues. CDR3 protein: CASSQYGNTGELFF. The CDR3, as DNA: TGTGCCAGCAGCCAGTATGGGAACACCGGGGAGCTGTTTTTT.

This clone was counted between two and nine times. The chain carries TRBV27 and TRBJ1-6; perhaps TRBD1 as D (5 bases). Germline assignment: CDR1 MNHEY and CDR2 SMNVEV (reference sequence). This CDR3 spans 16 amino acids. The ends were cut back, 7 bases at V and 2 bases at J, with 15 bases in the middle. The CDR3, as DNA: TGTGCCAGCAACCGGGCGGGGGACGCCTATAATTCACCCCTCCACTTT. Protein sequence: CASNRAGDAYNSPLHF.

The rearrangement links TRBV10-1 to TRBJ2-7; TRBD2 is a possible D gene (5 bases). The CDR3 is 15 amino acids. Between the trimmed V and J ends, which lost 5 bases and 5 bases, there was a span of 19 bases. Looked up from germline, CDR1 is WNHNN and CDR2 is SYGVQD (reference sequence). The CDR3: CASSRDITRKDEQYF. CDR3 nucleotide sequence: TGCGCCAGCAGTAGAGATATTACTAGAAAGGACGAGCAGTACTTC.

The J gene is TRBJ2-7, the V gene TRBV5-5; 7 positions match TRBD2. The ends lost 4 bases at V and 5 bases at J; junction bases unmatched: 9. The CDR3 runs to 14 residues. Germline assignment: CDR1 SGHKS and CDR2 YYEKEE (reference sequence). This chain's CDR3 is CASSPRGSADEQYF. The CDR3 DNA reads TGTGCCAGCAGCCCGCGGGGGTCCGCGGACGAGCAGTACTTC.

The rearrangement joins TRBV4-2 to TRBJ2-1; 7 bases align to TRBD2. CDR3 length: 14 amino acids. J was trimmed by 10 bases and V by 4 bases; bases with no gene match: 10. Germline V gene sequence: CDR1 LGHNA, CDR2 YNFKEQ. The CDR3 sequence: CASSLAGSLGEQFF. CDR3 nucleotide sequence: TGTGCCAGCAGCCTAGCGGGCTCCTTGGGGGAGCAGTTCTTC.

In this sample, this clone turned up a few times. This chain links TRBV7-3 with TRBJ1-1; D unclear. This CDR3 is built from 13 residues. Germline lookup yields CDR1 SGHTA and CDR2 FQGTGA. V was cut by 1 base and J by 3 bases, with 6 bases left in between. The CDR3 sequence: CASSLMSYTEAFF. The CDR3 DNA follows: TGTGCCAGCAGCTTAATGAGTTACACTGAAGCTTTCTTT.

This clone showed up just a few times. This CDR3 reads CASSEGQGGTNEKLFF. CDR3 DNA sequence: TGTGCCAGCAGTGAAGGACAGGGGGGAACTAATGAAAAACTGTTTTTT. The V call is TRBV2, the J call TRBJ1-4; 9 bases align to TRBD1. V lost 1 base, J lost 1 base, and 1 base stayed unmatched. Germline assignment: CDR1 SNHLY and CDR2 FYNNEI. This CDR3 spans 16 amino acids.

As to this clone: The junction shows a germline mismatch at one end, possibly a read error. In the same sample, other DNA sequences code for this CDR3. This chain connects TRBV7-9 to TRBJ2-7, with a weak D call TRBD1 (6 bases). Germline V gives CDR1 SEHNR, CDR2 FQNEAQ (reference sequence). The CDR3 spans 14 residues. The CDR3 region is CASSLFQGPYEQYF. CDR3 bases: TGCGCCAGCAGCTTGTTTCAGGGGCCCTACGAGCAGTACTTC.

CDR3 coding DNA: TGTGCCCCCGAGTGGGAGGCTTACGAGCAGTACTTC. This encodes CAPEWEAYEQYF. The rearrangement joins TRBV9 to TRBJ2-5, with D possibly being TRBD2 (6 bases). Matching the DNA end better, TRBJ2-7 makes the J call doubtful. This CDR3 spans 12 amino acids. CDR1 SGDLS and CDR2 YYNGEE come from the germline V gene.

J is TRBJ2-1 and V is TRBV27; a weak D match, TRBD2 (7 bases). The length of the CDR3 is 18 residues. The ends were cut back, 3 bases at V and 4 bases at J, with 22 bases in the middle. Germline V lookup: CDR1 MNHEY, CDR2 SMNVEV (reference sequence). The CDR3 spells CASSFPAGVRGGYNEQFF. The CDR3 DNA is TGTGCCAGCAGTTTCCCCGCGGGAGTGAGGGGGGGTTACAATGAGCAGTTCTTC.

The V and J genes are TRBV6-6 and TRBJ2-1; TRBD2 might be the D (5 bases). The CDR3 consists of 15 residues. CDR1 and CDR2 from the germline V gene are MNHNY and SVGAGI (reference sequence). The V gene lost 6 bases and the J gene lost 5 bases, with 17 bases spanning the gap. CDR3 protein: CASSRLGSGNNEQFF. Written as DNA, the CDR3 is TGTGCCAGCAGCCGTCTGGGGTCCGGGAACAATGAGCAGTTCTTC.

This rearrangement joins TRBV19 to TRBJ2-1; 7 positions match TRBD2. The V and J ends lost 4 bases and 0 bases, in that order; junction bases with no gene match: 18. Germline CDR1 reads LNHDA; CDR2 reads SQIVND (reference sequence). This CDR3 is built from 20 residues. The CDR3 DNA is TGTGCCAGTAGTACCTCCCTGCCAGCGGGACTATATAGCTCCTACAATGAGCAGTTCTTC. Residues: CASSTSLPAGLYSSYNEQFF.

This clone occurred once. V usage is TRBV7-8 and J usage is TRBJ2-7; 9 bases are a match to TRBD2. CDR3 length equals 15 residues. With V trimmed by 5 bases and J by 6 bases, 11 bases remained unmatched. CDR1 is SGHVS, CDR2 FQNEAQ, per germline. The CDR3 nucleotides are TGTGCCAGCAGCCCGGTAGCGGGAGTTTCTCCCGAGCAGTACTTC. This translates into CASSPVAGVSPEQYF.

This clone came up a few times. CDR3 DNA: TGTGCCATGACTAGCTGGATATGGGGCAGGGACTATGGCTACACCTTC. Translation: CAMTSWIWGRDYGYTF. This sequence joins TRBV10-3 and TRBJ1-2; D is possibly TRBD1 (5 bases). V was cut by 9 bases and J by 3 bases, with 23 bases left in between. Germline V lookup: CDR1 ENHRY, CDR2 SYGVKD. CDR3 length: 16 amino acids.

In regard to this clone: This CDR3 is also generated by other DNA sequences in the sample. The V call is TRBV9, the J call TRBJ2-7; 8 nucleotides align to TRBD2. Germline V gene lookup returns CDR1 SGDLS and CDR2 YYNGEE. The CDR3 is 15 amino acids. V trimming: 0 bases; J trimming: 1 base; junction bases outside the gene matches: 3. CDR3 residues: CASSVDPSGSYEQYF. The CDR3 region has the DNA TGTGCCAGCAGCGTAGATCCTAGCGGGTCCTACGAGCAGTACTTC.

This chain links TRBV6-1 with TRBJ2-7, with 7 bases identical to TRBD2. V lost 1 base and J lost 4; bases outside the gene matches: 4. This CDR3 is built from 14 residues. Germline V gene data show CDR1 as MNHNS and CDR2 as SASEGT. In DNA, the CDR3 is TGTGCCAGCAGTGAAGTTGGGGGAGGGTACGAGCAGTACTTC. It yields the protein CASSEVGGGYEQYF.

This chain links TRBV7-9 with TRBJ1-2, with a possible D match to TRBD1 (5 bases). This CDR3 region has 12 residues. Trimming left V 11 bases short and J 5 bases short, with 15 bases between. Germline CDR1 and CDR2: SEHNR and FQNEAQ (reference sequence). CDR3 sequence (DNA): TGTGCCGTCCAGGGTGTGGAATATGGCTACACCTTC. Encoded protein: CAVQGVEYGYTF. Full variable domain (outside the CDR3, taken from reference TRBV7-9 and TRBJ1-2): DTGVSQNPRHKITKRGQNVTFRCDPISEHNRLYWYRQTLGQGPEFLTYFQNEAQLEKSRLLSDRFSAERPKGSFSTLEIQRTEQGDSAMYLCAVQGVEYGYTFGSGTRLTVV.

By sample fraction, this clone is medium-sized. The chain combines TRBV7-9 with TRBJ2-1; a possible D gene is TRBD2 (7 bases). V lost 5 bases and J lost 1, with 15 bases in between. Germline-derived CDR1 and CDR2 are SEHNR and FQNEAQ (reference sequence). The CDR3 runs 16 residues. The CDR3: CASSPRGGESYNEQFF. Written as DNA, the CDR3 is TGTGCCAGCAGCCCCCGAGGGGGGGAGTCCTACAATGAGCAGTTCTTC.

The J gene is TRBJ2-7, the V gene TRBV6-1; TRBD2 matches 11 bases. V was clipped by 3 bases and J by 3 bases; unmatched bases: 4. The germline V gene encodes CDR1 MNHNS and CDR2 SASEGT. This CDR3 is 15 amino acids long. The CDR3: CASSDWTSGYYEQYF. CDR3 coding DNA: TGTGCCAGCAGTGATTGGACTAGCGGGTACTACGAGCAGTACTTC.

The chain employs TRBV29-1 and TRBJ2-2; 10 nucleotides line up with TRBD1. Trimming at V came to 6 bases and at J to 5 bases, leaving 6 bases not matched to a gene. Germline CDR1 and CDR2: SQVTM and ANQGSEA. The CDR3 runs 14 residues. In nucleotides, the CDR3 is TGCAGCGTAGATGACAGGGGGCGAACCGGGGAGCTGTTTTTT. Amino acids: CSVDDRGRTGELFF.

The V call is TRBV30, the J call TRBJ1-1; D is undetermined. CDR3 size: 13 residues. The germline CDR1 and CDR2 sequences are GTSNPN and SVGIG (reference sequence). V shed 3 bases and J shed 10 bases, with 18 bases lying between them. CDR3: CAWSDTGLIAAFF. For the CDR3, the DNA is TGTGCCTGGAGCGACACCGGTTTGATTGCAGCTTTCTTT. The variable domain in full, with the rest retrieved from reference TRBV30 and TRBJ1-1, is SQTIHQWPATLVQPVGSPLSLECTVEGTSNPNLYWYRQAAGRGLQLLFYSVGIGQISSEVPQNLSASRPQDRQFILSSKKLLLSDSGFYLCAWSDTGLIAAFFGQGTRLTVV.

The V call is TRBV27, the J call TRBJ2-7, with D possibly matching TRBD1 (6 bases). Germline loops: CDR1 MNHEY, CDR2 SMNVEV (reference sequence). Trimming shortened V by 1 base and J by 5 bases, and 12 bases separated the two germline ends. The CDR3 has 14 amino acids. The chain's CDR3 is CASSLLGDNHEQYF. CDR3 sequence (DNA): TGTGCCAGCAGTTTATTAGGGGACAATCACGAGCAGTACTTC.